These 27 T cell receptor beta chains originate from one sample sequenced in a study of shared clonotypes between healthy human individuals. It was CD45RO-negative cells, positively selected for CCR7, that made up naive CD8 cells, with terminally differentiated effector memory CD45RA+ cells excluded. The repertoire was sequenced with immunoSEQ multiplex PCR; TCRdb's copy has only in-frame clones and lacks some. In the table there are some 2.1 million clones, approximately 95% of which are singletons. The material sequenced was naive CD8+ T cells sorted from blood. Receptors were obtained from a young man in good health.

The chain recombines TRBV5-6 with TRBJ2-7; 7 nucleotides agree with TRBD1. The ends lost 0 bases at V and 0 bases at J; junction bases unmatched: 6. Germline values: CDR1 SGHDT, CDR2 YYEEEE. The CDR3 sequence is 16 residues long. The CDR3 DNA reads TGTGCCAGCAGCTTGGCCGAGGGACAGAGCTCCTACGAGCAGTACTTC. This gives the protein CASSLAEGQSSYEQYF.

DNA for the CDR3: TGTGCCAGCAGCGTTAACCCGGGACTAAACTCCTACGAGCAGTACTTC. It specifies CASSVNPGLNSYEQYF. The genes are TRBV9 and TRBJ2-7, with 7 bases fitting TRBD2. The CDR3 is made up of 16 amino acids. Looked up from germline, CDR1 is SGDLS and CDR2 is YYNGEE. The J segment lost 0 bases and the V segment lost 2 bases, leaving 8 bases of the junction unmatched.

The chain has TRBV9 and TRBJ1-2, with D tentatively TRBD1 (5 bases). This CDR3 contains 14 residues. With 1 base removed from V and 2 bases from J, the gap between germline ends came to 9 bases. The V gene's germline CDR1 is SGDLS and CDR2 YYNGEE. CDR3 region: CASSVIPGNYGYTF. Written as DNA, the CDR3 is TGTGCCAGCAGCGTAATTCCAGGGAACTATGGCTACACCTTC.

The J gene is TRBJ2-1, the V gene TRBV25-1; weak D call: TRBD1 (5 bases). The CDR3 runs 13 residues. V dropped 6 bases and J dropped 3 bases, with 9 bases sitting between them. From germline, CDR1 is MGHDK and CDR2 SYGVNS. The CDR3 DNA reads as TGTGCCAGCAGCAGACAGAACTACAATGAGCAGTTCTTC. It is translated as CASSRQNYNEQFF. Full variable domain (missing parts from reference TRBV25-1 and TRBJ2-1): EADIYQTPRYLVIGTGKKITLECSQTMGHDKMYWYQQDPGMELHLIHYSYGVNSTEKGDLSSESTVSRIRTEHFPLTLESARPSHTSQYLCASSRQNYNEQFFGPGTRLTVL.

This chain uses TRBV2 with TRBJ2-7; TRBD2 aligns across 8 bases. The V and J ends lost 8 bases and 2 bases, in that order; junction bases with no gene match: 2. CDR1 is SNHLY, CDR2 FYNNEI, per germline. The CDR3 has 12 residues. CDR3 residues: CASRGLAYEQYF. CDR3 DNA: TGTGCCAGCCGGGGACTAGCCTACGAGCAGTACTTC.

The chain links TRBV9 to TRBJ2-1; 9 positions match TRBD2. Trimming at V came to 1 base and at J to 8 bases, leaving 10 bases not matched to a gene. The CDR3 is made up of 16 amino acids. Germline CDR1 is SGDLS and CDR2 is YYNGEE. The CDR3 loop reads CASSVSRREGRDEQFF. The CDR3 DNA reads as TGTGCCAGCAGCGTATCTAGGCGGGAGGGCCGCGATGAGCAGTTCTTC.

Regarding this clone: Additional DNA sequences in this sample encode the identical CDR3. The genes are TRBV6-5 and TRBJ1-5, with unresolved D. There are 13 residues in the CDR3. Trimming cost V 0 bases and J 7 bases, with 7 bases left between them. The V gene's germline CDR1 is MNHEY and CDR2 SVGAGI. CDR3 region: CASSYSGVQPQHF. Written as DNA, the CDR3 is TGTGCCAGCAGTTACTCCGGAGTCCAGCCCCAGCATTTT.

About this clone itself: The same CDR3 arises from other DNA sequences in this sample as well. The chain couples TRBV27 to TRBJ2-3; D unclear. The CDR3 extends over 12 amino acids. Per the germline V gene, CDR1 is MNHEY and CDR2 is SMNVEV (reference sequence). V gave up 1 base and J gave up 5 bases, with 4 bases separating them. As DNA, the CDR3 is TGTGCCAGCAGTTTATTGGGAGATACGCAGTATTTT. Translating gives CASSLLGDTQYF.

The chain recombines TRBV9 with TRBJ1-1; the D gene is possibly TRBD1 (5 bases). CDR3 length: 13 residues. Deletions cut 4 bases from V and 8 bases from J, with 15 bases between. The V gene's germline CDR1 is SGDLS and CDR2 YYNGEE. The CDR3 nucleotides are TGTGCCAGCAGCTCGGGACCGAGGTCCGAAGCTTTCTTT. It specifies CASSSGPRSEAFF.

The chain carries TRBV4-3 and TRBJ1-1; D may be TRBD1 (6 bases). This CDR3 is built from 15 residues. Deletions cut 4 bases from V and 4 bases from J, with 16 bases between. CDR1 is LGHNA and CDR2 is YSLEER in the germline V gene. DNA for the CDR3: TGCGCCAGCAGCCTGGACAGAAACGGGGTCACTGAAGCTTTCTTT. Residues: CASSLDRNGVTEAFF.

Of note for this clone: Other DNA sequences from this sample encode an identical CDR3 as well. As DNA, the CDR3 is TGTGCCAGCAGCGTATCTAGCGGGAGTTACGAGCAGTACTTC. Amino acids: CASSVSSGSYEQYF. The chain joins TRBV9 to TRBJ2-7; TRBD2 matches 10 bases. The germline gives CDR1 SGDLS, CDR2 YYNGEE. Germline trimming cut 1 base from V and 4 bases from J; bases unmatched to any gene: 2. The CDR3 has 14 residues.

This chain links TRBV27 with TRBJ1-3; no definite D call. CDR3 size: 13 residues. Trimming shortened V by 5 bases and J by 0 bases, and 5 bases separated the two germline ends. The V gene's germline CDR1 is MNHEY and CDR2 SMNVEV (reference sequence). Here the CDR3 reads CASSPSSGNTIYF. The CDR3 region has the DNA TGTGCCAGCAGTCCCTCCTCTGGAAACACCATATATTTT.

The chain joins TRBV9 to TRBJ2-5; 8 bases align to TRBD2. The CDR3 has 15 amino acids. Losses at the gene ends were 0 bases for V and 2 bases for J; bases not matched to a gene: 3. Germline lookup yields CDR1 SGDLS and CDR2 YYNGEE. CDR3 sequence (DNA): TGTGCCAGCAGCGTAGGGACTAGCCTACAAGAGACCCAGTACTTC. It encodes CASSVGTSLQETQYF.

The CDR3 DNA reads as TGTGCCAGCAGCCAAGATGGCGCGGGACGAGATACGCAGTATTTT. It yields the protein CASSQDGAGRDTQYF. V is TRBV13 and J is TRBJ2-3; possible D gene TRBD2, 6 bases. Trimming removed 5 bases from V and 5 bases from J, with 17 bases in between. There are 15 residues in the CDR3. Germline assignment: CDR1 PRHDT and CDR2 FYEKMQ (reference sequence).

This sequence joins TRBV20-1 and TRBJ2-7; D gene unclear. This CDR3 is 11 amino acids long. The germline V gene has CDR1 DFQATT and CDR2 SNEGSKA (reference sequence). Trimming stripped 3 bases from V and 10 bases from J, with 13 bases between. The CDR3 spells CSASQDTRQYF. Written as DNA, the CDR3 is TGCAGTGCTAGTCAAGACACCCGTCAGTACTTC.

CDR3 amino acids: CASSLTTGGRADTQYF. CDR3 DNA sequence: TGTGCCAGCAGCTTAACCACAGGTGGTCGCGCAGATACGCAGTATTTT. This chain links TRBV7-2 with TRBJ2-3; D might be TRBD1 (5 bases). V lost 2 bases and J lost 4, with 16 bases in between. The germline CDR1 and CDR2 sequences are SGHTA and FQGNSA. This CDR3 contains 16 residues.

The chain employs TRBV19 and TRBJ2-1; D call uncertain. Trimming stripped 7 bases from V and 6 bases from J, with 10 bases between. Germline V gene sequence: CDR1 LNHDA, CDR2 SQIVND (reference sequence). The length of the CDR3 is 12 residues. CDR3 DNA sequence: TGTGCCAGTAACAACCCTTCCAATGAGCAGTTCTTC. Amino acid sequence: CASNNPSNEQFF.

The chain employs TRBV11-2 and TRBJ1-1, with D possibly TRBD1 on 5 matching bases. This CDR3 spans 13 amino acids. The V gene lost 4 bases and the J gene lost 1 base, with 7 bases spanning the gap. Germline CDR1 SGHAT, CDR2 FQNNGV. The CDR3 is CASSYGTNTEAFF. The CDR3 nucleotides are TGTGCCAGCAGCTATGGGACGAACACTGAAGCTTTCTTT.

This chain links TRBV27 with TRBJ1-2, with a possible D match to TRBD1 (5 bases). V lost 4 bases, J lost 9 bases, and 33 bases lay in between. Germline CDR1 reads MNHEY; CDR2 reads SMNVEV (reference sequence). The CDR3 consists of 19 residues. The CDR3 sequence: CASSSKTPGRTIKGLSYTF. CDR3 nucleotide sequence: TGTGCCAGCAGTTCAAAGACCCCGGGACGGACTATTAAGGGACTTAGCTACACCTTC.

J is TRBJ1-2 and V is TRBV5-1; D gene uncertain. The CDR3 has 14 amino acids. Germline V CDR1 and CDR2: SGHRS, YFSETQ. Deletions cut 2 bases from V and 5 bases from J, with 13 bases between. The CDR3 bases are TGCGCCAGCAGCTTACGGGAGTCAGGATATGGCTACACCTTC. This codes for CASSLRESGYGYTF.

The chain couples TRBV9 to TRBJ2-3; TRBD2 matches at 8 bases. The trim removed 4 bases at V and 7 bases at J, leaving 11 bases unmatched. The CDR3 extends over 15 amino acids. Per germline, CDR1 SGDLS and CDR2 YYNGEE. CDR3 amino acids: CASSSLGLAGYTQYF. CDR3 sequence (DNA): TGTGCCAGCAGCTCCCTGGGGCTAGCGGGTTATACGCAGTATTTT.

V is TRBV10-2 and J is TRBJ2-1; D might be TRBD1 or TRBD2, each matching 5 bases. Germline V CDR1 and CDR2: WSHSY, SAAADI. Trimming shortened V by 0 bases and J by 5 bases, and 8 bases separated the two germline ends. The CDR3 spans 14 residues. CDR3 bases: TGCGCCAGCAGTGAGTCGTGGGACGACAATGAGCAGTTCTTC. The encoded protein is CASSESWDDNEQFF.

This clone was counted once. This rearrangement joins TRBV2 to TRBJ2-6, with 11 bases fitting TRBD1. CDR1 and CDR2 (germline): SNHLY, FYNNEI. The CDR3 is 17 residues long. Losses at the gene ends were 8 bases for V and 1 base for J; bases not matched to a gene: 7. CDR3 loop: CASEPGTGGSGANVLTF. The CDR3 bases are TGTGCCAGCGAGCCGGGGACAGGGGGATCTGGGGCCAACGTCCTGACTTTC.

The genes are TRBV11-2 and TRBJ2-7; 14 bases match TRBD2. The V and J ends lost 5 bases and 2 bases, in that order; junction bases with no gene match: 2. This CDR3 spans 15 amino acids. Germline V gives CDR1 SGHAT, CDR2 FQNNGV. In DNA, the CDR3 is TGTGCCAGCAGCCAGGGACTAGCGGGGGCCTACGAGCAGTACTTC. Amino acid sequence: CASSQGLAGAYEQYF.

The gene calls are TRBV9 and TRBJ2-1, with a weak D call TRBD2 (6 bases). CDR1 and CDR2 from the germline V gene are SGDLS and YYNGEE. V dropped 4 bases and J dropped 5 bases, with 13 bases sitting between them. CDR3 length equals 14 residues. The CDR3 here is CASSISGLDNEQFF. The DNA of the CDR3 is TGTGCCAGCAGCATAAGCGGGCTAGACAATGAGCAGTTCTTC.

CDR3 DNA: TGTGCCAGCGGCCCATCAATAAAGTGGGGGGGACAGGGCTATGGCTACACCTTC. Encoded protein: CASGPSIKWGGQGYGYTF. The chain carries TRBV2 and TRBJ1-2; 9 bases fit TRBD1. The germline V gene has CDR1 SNHLY and CDR2 FYNNEI. The CDR3 consists of 18 residues. J was trimmed by 4 bases and V by 8 bases; bases with no gene match: 20. Combining the CDR3 with reference TRBV2 and TRBJ1-2 gives the whole variable domain EPEVTQTPSHQVTQMGQEVILRCVPISNHLYFYWYRQILGQKVEFLVSFYNNEISEKSEIFDDQFSVERPDGSNFTLKIRSTKLEDSAMYFCASGPSIKWGGQGYGYTFGSGTRLTVV.

The V and J genes are TRBV5-6 and TRBJ2-7; D remains ambiguous. The V end was cut by 4 bases, the J end by 0 bases, with 20 bases between. The CDR3 consists of 17 residues. Germline CDR1 is SGHDT and CDR2 is YYEEEE. CDR3 sequence (DNA): TGTGCCAGCAGCCCTTCCACTACTCCGAAGAGCTCCTACGAGCAGTACTTC. Translating gives CASSPSTTPKSSYEQYF.